The T cell receptor beta chain under discussion was sequenced for a study of T cells in tuberculosis. Time point in this sample: new active TB diagnosis, blood taken before or within 7 days of starting treatment. Assay used: immunoSEQ multiplex PCR; TCRdb lists only in-frame clones, some missing. Of 5,000 to 6,500 clones in the sample, over 95% are singletons; the top ten hold roughly 11%. Trimming took 4 bases from V and 8 from J; bases not matched to a gene: 7. Germline V gene lookup returns CDR1 PRHDT and CDR2 FYEKMQ (reference sequence). The CDR3 contains 13 residues. Sequenced here: PBMCs, sampled at tuberculosis diagnosis. This clonotype originated in an adult with tuberculosis. The rearrangement joins TRBV13 to TRBJ1-2, with 7 bases that match TRBD1. CDR3 sequence reads: CASSSGQTEGYTF. The CDR3 nucleotides read TGTGCCAGCAGCTCGGGACAGACGGAGGGCTACACCTTC.